A selection of T cell receptor beta chains follows, all from one sample in a study of blood T cell repertoires in COVID-19. Profiling relied on immunoSEQ multiplex PCR, and the TCRdb table lists in-frame clones only, not all of them. The table has 200,000 to 300,000 clones, 86% seen once; the top ten hold nearly 2%. Sample: peripheral blood. All receptors derive from a man aged 25-45 years with active or convalescent COVID-19. Both conserved end residues are part of each CDR3. A D gene is named only where the DNA matches it firmly. Clone size appears in some rows only: once, few, many, or a class for an expanded clone.

v_gene,abundance,j_gene,d_gene,CDR3aa,CDR3nt
TRBV5-4,once,TRBJ2-1,TRBD2,CASRAQLAGGRNEQFF,TGTGCCAGCAGGGCTCAACTAGCGGGGGGTCGCAATGAGCAGTTCTTC
TRBV6-5,.,TRBJ1-5,.,CASTTRRFSNQPQHF,TGTGCCAGCACCACACGGAGGTTTAGCAATCAGCCCCAGCATTTT
TRBV21-1,.,TRBJ2-6,.,CASSKAGTWNMSGANVLTF,TGTGCCAGCAGCAAAGCCGGGACTTGGAATATGTCTGGGGCCAACGTCCTGACTTTC
TRBV19,.,TRBJ2-3,.,CASSIGGDTQYF,TGTGCCAGTAGTATAGGAGGAGATACGCAGTATTTT
TRBV19,.,TRBJ1-5,.,CASSNYRATYDNQPQHF,TGTGCCAGTAGTAACTACAGGGCGACGTACGATAATCAGCCCCAGCATTTT
TRBV4-3,.,TRBJ2-5,TRBD2,CASSQGLAGQQETQYF,TGCGCCAGCAGCCAAGGGCTAGCGGGGCAACAAGAGACCCAGTACTTC
TRBV11-2,.,TRBJ1-1,.,CASSLDLHGVRNTEAFF,TGTGCCAGCAGCTTAGACCTTCACGGGGTGCGGAACACTGAAGCTTTCTTT
TRBV27,once,TRBJ2-3,.,CASSYSAGLSTDTQYF,TGTGCCAGCAGTTATTCCGCGGGCCTGAGCACAGATACGCAGTATTTT
TRBV6-5,.,TRBJ1-3,.,CASSYVGGSGNTIYF,TGTGCCAGCAGTTATGTTGGGGGGTCCGGAAACACCATATATTTT
TRBV2,.,TRBJ2-7,TRBD1,CASSRQGPSYEQYF,TGTGCCAGCAGCCGACAGGGACCCTCCTACGAGCAGTACTTC
TRBV7-2,.,TRBJ1-4,.,CASSLGPGANEKLFF,TGTGCCAGCAGCTTAGGTCCTGGGGCGAATGAAAAACTGTTTTTT
TRBV6-5,.,TRBJ2-1,TRBD1,CASNHDRASYNEQFF,TGTGCCAGCAACCACGACAGGGCCTCCTACAATGAGCAGTTCTTC
TRBV27,.,TRBJ2-1,TRBD1,CASSLGGQGLGNEQFF,TGTGCCAGCAGCCTAGGCGGACAGGGGCTTGGCAATGAGCAGTTCTTC
TRBV6-5,.,TRBJ1-1,.,CASNLVEAFF,TGTGCCAGCAATCTCGTTGAAGCTTTCTTT
TRBV19,.,TRBJ1-5,.,CASSPTGPTQPQHF,TGTGCCAGTAGTCCGACAGGACCGACTCAGCCCCAGCATTTT
TRBV7-9,.,TRBJ2-3,.,CASSLTGLTDTQYF,TGTGCCAGCAGCTTAACAGGGTTAACAGATACGCAGTATTTT
TRBV5-1,.,TRBJ1-4,.,CASSLAAGAQSRGKLFF,TGCGCCAGCAGCTTGGCCGCAGGGGCCCAGAGTCGTGGAAAACTGTTTTTT
TRBV7-2,.,TRBJ1-4,TRBD1,CASSLVGRGSRATNEKLFF,TGTGCCAGCAGCTTAGTGGGCAGGGGGAGCCGGGCAACTAATGAAAAACTGTTTTTT
TRBV15,many,TRBJ1-2,TRBD1,CATSRNTGGSFGGYTF,TGTGCCACCAGCAGAAATACAGGGGGCAGTTTTGGAGGCTACACCTTC
TRBV11-3,.,TRBJ1-2,TRBD1,CASSLEDREHTF,TGTGCCAGCAGCTTAGAGGACAGGGAGCACACCTTC
TRBV5-6,.,TRBJ2-1,TRBD1,CAGHDRGGLYNEQFF,TGTGCCGGTCACGACAGGGGGGGCCTTTACAATGAGCAGTTCTTC
TRBV19,.,TRBJ1-3,.,CASSSLRRGGANSGNTIYF,TGTGCCAGTAGTTCACTCAGACGGGGGGGCGCTAACTCTGGAAACACCATATATTTT
TRBV5-4,.,TRBJ2-7,TRBD1,CASSVQGQGIYEQYF,TGTGCCAGCAGCGTCCAGGGACAGGGGATATACGAGCAGTACTTC
TRBV4-3,once,TRBJ2-3,.,CASSQEFFYTDTQYF,TGCGCCAGCAGCCAAGAGTTCTTTTACACAGATACGCAGTATTTT
TRBV9,.,TRBJ2-7,TRBD1,CASSVGTGAYEQYF,TGTGCCAGCAGCGTAGGGACAGGAGCCTACGAGCAGTACTTC
TRBV19,.,TRBJ2-1,.,CASSIGLQNEQFF,TGTGCCAGTAGTATAGGACTACAAAATGAGCAGTTCTTC
TRBV7-2,.,TRBJ2-1,.,CASSLGLEYNEQFF,TGTGCCAGCAGCTTAGGACTAGAATACAATGAGCAGTTCTTC
TRBV6-2/TRBV6-3,.,TRBJ2-7,.,CASSLTPHEQYF,TGTGCCAGCAGTCTAACCCCCCACGAGCAGTACTTC
TRBV3-1/TRBV3-2,.,TRBJ1-1,TRBD1,CASSQDPGTGGTEAFF,TGTGCCAGCAGCCAAGACCCCGGGACAGGCGGAACTGAAGCTTTCTTT
TRBV6-4,.,TRBJ1-5,.,CASRNAISTVRNQPQHF,TGTGCCAGCAGGAACGCGATTTCGACAGTACGTAATCAGCCCCAGCATTTT
TRBV6-6,.,TRBJ1-5,.,CASSYGRESHF,TGTGCCAGCAGTTACGGCCGGGAGTCGCATTTT
TRBV4-3,.,TRBJ1-1,TRBD1,CASSRAQGSGTEAFF,TGCGCCAGCAGCCGGGCACAGGGGAGTGGCACTGAAGCTTTCTTT
TRBV19,once,TRBJ1-5,.,CASSIRSDSNQPQHF,TGTGCCAGTAGTATCCGGTCCGATAGCAATCAGCCCCAGCATTTT
TRBV9,.,TRBJ2-7,.,CASSVDSSSYEQYF,TGTGCCAGCAGCGTTGATTCGAGCTCCTACGAGCAGTACTTC
TRBV28,few,TRBJ1-5,TRBD1,CASSVEGQGVQPQHF,TGTGCCAGCAGTGTAGAGGGACAGGGCGTTCAGCCCCAGCATTTT
TRBV24-1,.,TRBJ2-1,.,CASKGGVEQFF,TGTGCCAGTAAAGGGGGGGTGGAGCAGTTCTTC